Sequencing of this TCR beta chain was carried out in a study of shared clonotypes between healthy human individuals. J gave up 8 bases and V 1 base, and 5 bases lay outside the gene matches. The CDR3 totals 14 residues. Germline CDR1 reads MDHEN; CDR2 reads SYDVKM. The assay was immunoSEQ multiplex PCR, and TCRdb's table has in-frame clones only and misses some. Among 600,000 to 750,000 clones listed, 72% were seen once. This clonotype originated in a woman in her 30s in good health. The chain has TRBV28 and TRBJ2-4; 7 nucleotides line up with TRBD1. Sequenced: memory CD4+ T cells sorted from blood. Subset here: CD45RA-negative fraction. The CDR3: CASSLSQGPDIQYF. Written as DNA, the CDR3 is TGTGCCAGCAGTTTATCACAGGGGCCGGACATTCAGTACTTC.